These 15 T cell receptor beta chains were sequenced from one sample in a study of control samples from healthy donors and cancer patients. The assay was immunoSEQ multiplex PCR, and TCRdb's table has in-frame clones only and misses some. The sample carries 110,000 to 150,000 clones, roughly 90% recorded once. The sample taken for sequencing was blood. All receptors derive from a man aged 30 to 39 in good health.

The rearrangement joins TRBV19 to TRBJ2-7; 7 bases agree with TRBD2. Germline trimming cut 1 base from V and 2 bases from J; bases unmatched to any gene: 8. The CDR3 runs to 16 residues. CDR1 and CDR2 (germline): LNHDA, SQIVND (reference sequence). Written as DNA, the CDR3 is TGTGCCAGTAGTATAGGGGCTAGCGGCTCCGCCTACGAGCAGTACTTC. Translation: CASSIGASGSAYEQYF.

The chain employs TRBV6-2 or TRBV6-3 and TRBJ2-1; 7 nucleotides agree with TRBD1. This CDR3 is built from 15 residues. The V and J ends lost 6 bases and 0 bases, in that order; junction bases with no gene match: 5. Germline V gene sequence: CDR1 MNHEY, CDR2 SVGEGT. CDR3 DNA sequence: TGTGCCAGCAGCCCGACAGGGTTCTCCTACAATGAGCAGTTCTTC. It translates to CASSPTGFSYNEQFF.

The chain uses TRBV19 and TRBJ2-7; D gene unclear. The V and J ends lost 4 bases and 4 bases respectively, with 14 bases between them. The CDR3 extends over 14 amino acids. From germline, CDR1 is LNHDA and CDR2 SQIVND (reference sequence). The CDR3 spells CASSNQPGPYEQYF. The CDR3 DNA reads TGTGCCAGTAGTAACCAACCGGGCCCATACGAGCAGTACTTC. The full variable domain, in which reference TRBV19 and TRBJ2-7 provide the parts outside the CDR3, is DGGITQSPKYLFRKEGQNVTLSCEQNLNHDAMYWYRQDPGQGLRLIYYSQIVNDFQKGDIAEGYSVSREKKESFPLTVTSAQKNPTAFYLCASSNQPGPYEQYFGPGTRLTVT.

This clone was picked up a small number of times. V and J are TRBV2 and TRBJ2-7, with D uncertain. The CDR3 contains 13 residues. The V and J ends lost 5 bases and 2 bases respectively, with 10 bases between them. CDR1 is SNHLY and CDR2 is FYNNEI in the germline V gene. The CDR3 protein is CASSRTAAYEQYF. CDR3 bases: TGTGCCAGCAGTCGGACCGCAGCCTACGAGCAGTACTTC. The variable domain in full, with the rest retrieved from reference TRBV2 and TRBJ2-7, is EPEVTQTPSHQVTQMGQEVILRCVPISNHLYFYWYRQILGQKVEFLVSFYNNEISEKSEIFDDQFSVERPDGSNFTLKIRSTKLEDSAMYFCASSRTAAYEQYFGPGTRLTVT.

The V gene is TRBV18, the J gene TRBJ1-4; D is perhaps TRBD1 (6 bases). This CDR3 spans 16 amino acids. Trimming removed 3 bases from V and 0 bases from J, with 11 bases in between. Germline assignment: CDR1 KGHSH and CDR2 LQKENI. This CDR3 reads CASSPPDRTTNEKLFF. The CDR3 DNA sequence: TGTGCCAGCTCACCCCCGGACAGAACAACTAATGAAAAACTGTTTTTT.

The chain uses TRBV9 and TRBJ1-2; D is possibly TRBD1 (5 bases). V was trimmed by 6 bases and J by 5 bases, leaving 11 bases between them. The germline V gene has CDR1 SGDLS and CDR2 YYNGEE. The CDR3 covers 12 residues. CDR3 DNA sequence: TGTGCCAGCAAGACAGAACCTTATGGCTACACCTTC. The encoded protein is CASKTEPYGYTF.

The chain employs TRBV18 and TRBJ2-2; maybe TRBD1 (6 bases). V shed 8 bases and J shed 2 bases, with 12 bases lying between them. This CDR3 contains 14 residues. Germline values: CDR1 KGHSH, CDR2 LQKENI. Here the CDR3 DNA reads TGTGCCAGCCGCAACAGGGAAAACACCGGGGAGCTGTTTTTT. It translates to CASRNRENTGELFF. Combining the CDR3 with reference TRBV18 and TRBJ2-2 gives the whole variable domain NAGVMQNPRHLVRRRGQEARLRCSPMKGHSHVYWYRQLPEEGLKFMVYLQKENIIDESGMPKERFSAEFPKEGPSILRIQQVVRGDSAAYFCASRNRENTGELFFGEGSRLTVL.

The chain recombines TRBV5-1 with TRBJ1-1; TRBD1 might be the D (6 bases). Germline V gene sequence: CDR1 SGHRS, CDR2 YFSETQ. The germline V and J ends were trimmed by 0 bases and 8 bases, with 8 bases remaining between them. The length of the CDR3 is 12 residues. CDR3 loop: CASSLGQGEAFF. Here the CDR3 DNA reads TGCGCCAGCAGCTTGGGTCAGGGGGAAGCTTTCTTT.

The chain is built from TRBV5-7 and TRBJ1-5; 10 bases match TRBD1. TRBV5-7 qualifies as an ORF whose function is uncertain. The CDR3 is 15 residues long. Trimming at V came to 4 bases and at J to 1 base, leaving 2 bases not matched to a gene. The CDR3 nucleotides read TGTGCCAGCAGCCTGGGACAGGGGAGCAATCAGCCCCAGCATTTT. Its translation: CASSLGQGSNQPQHF.

The chain couples TRBV6-1 to TRBJ2-7; D possibly matches TRBD1 or TRBD2 (6 bases each). The CDR3 length is 17 residues. V lost 2 bases, J lost 2 bases, and 19 bases lay in between. Germline CDR1 reads MNHNS; CDR2 reads SASEGT. The CDR3 sequence: CASSERPGGVLPYEQYF. The DNA of the CDR3 is TGTGCCAGCAGTGAAAGACCCGGGGGCGTTTTGCCCTACGAGCAGTACTTC.

The rearrangement uses TRBV19 and TRBJ2-3, with a weak D call TRBD2 (5 bases). Trimming shortened V by 1 base and J by 0 bases, and 20 bases separated the two germline ends. The CDR3 extends over 19 amino acids. The germline gives CDR1 LNHDA, CDR2 SQIVND (reference sequence). CDR3 sequence reads: CASSIGTPAWGESTDTQYF. DNA of the CDR3: TGTGCCAGTAGTATAGGGACCCCAGCGTGGGGAGAGAGCACAGATACGCAGTATTTT. Variable domain in full (rest from reference TRBV19 and TRBJ2-3): DGGITQSPKYLFRKEGQNVTLSCEQNLNHDAMYWYRQDPGQGLRLIYYSQIVNDFQKGDIAEGYSVSREKKESFPLTVTSAQKNPTAFYLCASSIGTPAWGESTDTQYFGPGTRLTVL.

Only one count was recorded for this clone. J is TRBJ1-5 and V is TRBV30; D call uncertain. The CDR3 sequence is 14 residues long. Trimming stripped 5 bases from V and 2 bases from J, with 13 bases between. The germline CDR1 and CDR2 sequences are GTSNPN and SVGIG (reference sequence). The CDR3 DNA is TGTGCCTGGGGCTGGGCAGGAGGCAATCAGCCCCAGCATTTT. Residues: CAWGWAGGNQPQHF.

The chain couples TRBV5-4 to TRBJ2-7; 14 bases are a match to TRBD2. The CDR3 contains 14 residues. CDR1 SGHNT and CDR2 YYREEE come from the germline V gene (reference sequence). V shed 5 bases, J shed 5 bases, and the junction held 3 bases outside the gene matches. This chain's CDR3 is CASRGTSGSNEQYF. CDR3 coding DNA: TGTGCCAGCAGAGGGACTAGCGGGAGTAACGAGCAGTACTTC.

The chain is built from TRBV6-2 or TRBV6-3 and TRBJ2-5; TRBD2 agrees at 10 bases. Germline-derived CDR1 and CDR2 are MNHEY and SVGEGT. The CDR3 spans 15 residues. V was clipped by 5 bases and J by 5 bases; unmatched bases: 8. The CDR3, as DNA: TGTGCCAGCAGTCCGAGGGCTAGCGGGGGCGAGACCCAGTACTTC. Translation: CASSPRASGGETQYF.

As concerns this clone: One junction end disagrees with the germline gene, perhaps due to a read error. The chain recombines TRBV4-3 with TRBJ2-5; TRBD2 matches at 8 bases. The CDR3 has 15 residues. Looked up from germline, CDR1 is LGHNA and CDR2 is YSLEER. CDR3: CAGSQDRSGSKTQYF. For the CDR3, the DNA is TGCGCCGGCAGCCAAGATCGCAGCGGGAGTAAGACCCAGTACTTC.